The source of this TCR beta chain is a study of blood T cell repertoires in COVID-19. Study context: Acute and convalescent COVID-19 specimens originated in the United States, Italy and Spain. PBMCs, B-cell-depleted T cells, or T cells were the source of the cDNA or gDNA that made up the material.

Per the original data handling: Using reference gene primer amplification, nucleated cell counts were estimated. Repertoires were generated with immunoSEQ multiplex PCR, while TCRdb's copy carries only in-frame clones and drops some. For V, J and clone size, that table is used; D and trimming come from the DNA. The table records 120,000 or so clones, over 80% of them present only once. CDR1 and CDR2 (germline): WNHNN, SYGVQD (reference sequence). This CDR3 comprises 16 residues. Germline trimming cut 4 bases from V and 7 bases from J; bases unmatched to any gene: 15. The chain employs TRBV10-1 and TRBJ2-7, with 8 bases fitting TRBD1. Material for sequencing was peripheral blood. This receptor was identified in a man in his sixties with acute or convalescent COVID-19. CDR3 sequence: CASSGAGTGHGDEQYF. In DNA, the CDR3 is TGCGCCAGCAGTGGAGCCGGGACAGGACATGGAGATGAGCAGTACTTC.